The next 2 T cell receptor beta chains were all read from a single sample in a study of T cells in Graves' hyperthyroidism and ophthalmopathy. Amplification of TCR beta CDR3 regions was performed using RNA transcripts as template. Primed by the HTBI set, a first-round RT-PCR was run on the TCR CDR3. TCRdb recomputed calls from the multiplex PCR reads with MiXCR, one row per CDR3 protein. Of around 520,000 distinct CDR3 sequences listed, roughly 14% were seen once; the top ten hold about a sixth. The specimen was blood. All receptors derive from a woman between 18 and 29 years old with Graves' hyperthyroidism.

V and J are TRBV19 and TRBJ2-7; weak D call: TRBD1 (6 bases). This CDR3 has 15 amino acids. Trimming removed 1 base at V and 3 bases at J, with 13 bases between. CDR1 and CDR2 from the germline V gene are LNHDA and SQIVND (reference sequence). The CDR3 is CASSIGGPPVYEQYF. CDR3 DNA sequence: TGTGCCAGTAGTATAGGGGGGCCCCCGGTCTACGAGCAGTACTTC. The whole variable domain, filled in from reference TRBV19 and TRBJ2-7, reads DGGITQSPKYLFRKEGQNVTLSCEQNLNHDAMYWYRQDPGQGLRLIYYSQIVNDFQKGDIAEGYSVSREKKESFPLTVTSAQKNPTAFYLCASSIGGPPVYEQYFGPGTRLTVT.

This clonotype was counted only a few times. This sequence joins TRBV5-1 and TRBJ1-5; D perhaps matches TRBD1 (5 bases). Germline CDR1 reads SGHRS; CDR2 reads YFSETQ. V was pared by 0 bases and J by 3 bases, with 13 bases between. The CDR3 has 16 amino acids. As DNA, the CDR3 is TGCGCCAGCAGCTTGGGCGGGGGTGGGAACAATCAGCCCCAGCATTTT. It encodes CASSLGGGGNNQPQHF.